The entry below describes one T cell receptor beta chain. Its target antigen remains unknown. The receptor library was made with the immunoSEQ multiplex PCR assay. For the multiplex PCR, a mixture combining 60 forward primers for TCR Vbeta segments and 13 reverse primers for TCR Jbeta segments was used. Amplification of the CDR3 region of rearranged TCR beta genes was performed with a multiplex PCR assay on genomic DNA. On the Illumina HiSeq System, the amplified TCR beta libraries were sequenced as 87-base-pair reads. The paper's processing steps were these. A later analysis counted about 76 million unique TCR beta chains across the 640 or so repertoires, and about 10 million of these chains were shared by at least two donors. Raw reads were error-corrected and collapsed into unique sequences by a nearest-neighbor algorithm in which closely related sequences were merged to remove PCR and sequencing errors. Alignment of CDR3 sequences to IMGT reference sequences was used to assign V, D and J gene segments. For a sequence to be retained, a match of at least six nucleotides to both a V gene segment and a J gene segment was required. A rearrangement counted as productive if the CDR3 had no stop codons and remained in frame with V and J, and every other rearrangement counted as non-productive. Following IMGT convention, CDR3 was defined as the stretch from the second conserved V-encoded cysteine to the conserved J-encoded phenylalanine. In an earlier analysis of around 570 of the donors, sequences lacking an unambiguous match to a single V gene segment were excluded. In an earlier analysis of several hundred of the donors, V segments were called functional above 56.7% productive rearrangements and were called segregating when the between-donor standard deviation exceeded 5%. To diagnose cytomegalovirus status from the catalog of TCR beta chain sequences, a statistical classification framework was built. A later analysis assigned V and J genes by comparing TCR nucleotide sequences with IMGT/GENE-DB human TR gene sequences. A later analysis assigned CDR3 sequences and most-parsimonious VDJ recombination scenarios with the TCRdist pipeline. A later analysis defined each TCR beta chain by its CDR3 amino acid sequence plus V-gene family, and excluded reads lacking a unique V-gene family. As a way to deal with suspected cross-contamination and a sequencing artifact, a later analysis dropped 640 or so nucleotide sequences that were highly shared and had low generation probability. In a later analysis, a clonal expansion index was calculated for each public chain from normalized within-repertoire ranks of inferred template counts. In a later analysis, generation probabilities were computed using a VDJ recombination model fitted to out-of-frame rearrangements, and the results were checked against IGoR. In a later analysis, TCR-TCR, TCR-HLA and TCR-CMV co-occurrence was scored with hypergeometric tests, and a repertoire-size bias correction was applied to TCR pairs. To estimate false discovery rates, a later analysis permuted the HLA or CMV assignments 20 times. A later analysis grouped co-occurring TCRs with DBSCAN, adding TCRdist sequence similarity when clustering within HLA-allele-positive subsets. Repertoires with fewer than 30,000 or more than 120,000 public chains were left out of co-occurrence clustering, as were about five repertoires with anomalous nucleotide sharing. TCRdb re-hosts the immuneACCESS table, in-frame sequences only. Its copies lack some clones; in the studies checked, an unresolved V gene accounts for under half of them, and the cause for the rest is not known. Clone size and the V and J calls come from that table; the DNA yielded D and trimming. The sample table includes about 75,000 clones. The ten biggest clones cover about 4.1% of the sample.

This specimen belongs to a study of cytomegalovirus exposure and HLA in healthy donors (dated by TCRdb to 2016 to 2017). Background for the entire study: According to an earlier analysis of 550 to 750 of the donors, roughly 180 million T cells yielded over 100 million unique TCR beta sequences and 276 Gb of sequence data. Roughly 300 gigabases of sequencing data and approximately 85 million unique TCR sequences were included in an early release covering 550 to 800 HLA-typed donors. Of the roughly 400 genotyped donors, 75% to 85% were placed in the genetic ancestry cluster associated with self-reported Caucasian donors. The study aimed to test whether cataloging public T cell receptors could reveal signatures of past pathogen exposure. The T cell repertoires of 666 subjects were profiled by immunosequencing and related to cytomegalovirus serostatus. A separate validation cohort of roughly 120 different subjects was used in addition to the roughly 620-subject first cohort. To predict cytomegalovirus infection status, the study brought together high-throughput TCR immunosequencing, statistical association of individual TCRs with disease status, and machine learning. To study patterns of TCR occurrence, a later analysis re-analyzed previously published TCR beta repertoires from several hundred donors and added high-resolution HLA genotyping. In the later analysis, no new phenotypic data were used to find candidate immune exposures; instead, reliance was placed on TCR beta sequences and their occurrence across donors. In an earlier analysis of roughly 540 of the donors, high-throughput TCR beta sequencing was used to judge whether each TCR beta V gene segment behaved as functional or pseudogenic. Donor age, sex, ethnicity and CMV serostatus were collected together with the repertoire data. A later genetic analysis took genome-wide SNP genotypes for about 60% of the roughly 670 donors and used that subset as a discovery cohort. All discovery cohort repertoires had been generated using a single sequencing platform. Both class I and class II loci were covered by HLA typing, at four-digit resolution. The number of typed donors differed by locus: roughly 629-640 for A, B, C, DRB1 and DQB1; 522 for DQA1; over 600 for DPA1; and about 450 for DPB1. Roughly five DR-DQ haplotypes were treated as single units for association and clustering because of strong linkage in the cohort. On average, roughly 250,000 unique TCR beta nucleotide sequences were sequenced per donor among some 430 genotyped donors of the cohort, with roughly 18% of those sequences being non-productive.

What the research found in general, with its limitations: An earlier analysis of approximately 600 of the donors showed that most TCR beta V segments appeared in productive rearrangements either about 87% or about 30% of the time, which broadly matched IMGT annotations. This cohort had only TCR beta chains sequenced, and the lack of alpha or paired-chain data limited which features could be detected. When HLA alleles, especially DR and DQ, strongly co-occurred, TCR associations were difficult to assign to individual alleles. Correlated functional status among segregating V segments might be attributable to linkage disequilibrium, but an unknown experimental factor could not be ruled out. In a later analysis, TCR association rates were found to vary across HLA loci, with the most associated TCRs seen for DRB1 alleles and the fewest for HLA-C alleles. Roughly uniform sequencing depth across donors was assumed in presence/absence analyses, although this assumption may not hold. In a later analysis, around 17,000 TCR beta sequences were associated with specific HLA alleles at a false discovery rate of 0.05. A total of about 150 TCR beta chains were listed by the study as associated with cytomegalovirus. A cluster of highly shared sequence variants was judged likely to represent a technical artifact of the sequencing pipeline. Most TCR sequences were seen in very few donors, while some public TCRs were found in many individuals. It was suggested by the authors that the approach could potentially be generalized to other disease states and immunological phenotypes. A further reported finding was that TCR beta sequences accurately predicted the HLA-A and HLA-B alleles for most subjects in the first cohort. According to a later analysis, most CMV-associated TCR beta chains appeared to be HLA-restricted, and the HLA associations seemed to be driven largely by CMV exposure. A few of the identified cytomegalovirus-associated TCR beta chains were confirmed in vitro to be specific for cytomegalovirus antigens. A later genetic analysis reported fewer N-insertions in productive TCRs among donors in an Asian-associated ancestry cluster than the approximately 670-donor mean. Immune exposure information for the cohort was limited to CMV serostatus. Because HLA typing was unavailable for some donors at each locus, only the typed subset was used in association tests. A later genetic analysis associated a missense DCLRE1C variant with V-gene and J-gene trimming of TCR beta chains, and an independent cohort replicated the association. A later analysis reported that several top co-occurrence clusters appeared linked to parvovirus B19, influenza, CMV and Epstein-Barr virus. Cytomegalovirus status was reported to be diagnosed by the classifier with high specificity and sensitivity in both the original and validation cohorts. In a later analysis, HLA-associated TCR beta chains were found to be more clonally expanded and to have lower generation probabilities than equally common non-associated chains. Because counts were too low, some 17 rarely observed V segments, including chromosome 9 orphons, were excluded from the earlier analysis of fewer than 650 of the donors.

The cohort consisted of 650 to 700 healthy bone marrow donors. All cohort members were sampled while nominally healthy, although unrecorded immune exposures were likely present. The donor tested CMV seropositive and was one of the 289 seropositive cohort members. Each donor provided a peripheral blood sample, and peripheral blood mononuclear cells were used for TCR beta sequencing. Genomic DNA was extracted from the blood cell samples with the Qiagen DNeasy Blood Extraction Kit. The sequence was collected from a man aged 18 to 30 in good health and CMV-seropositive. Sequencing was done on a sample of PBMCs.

The DNA sequence reads TGTGCCAGCAGCACCCGGGACAGAGCCTACAATGAGCAGTTCTTC. Translation gives CASSTRDRAYNEQFF. The chain was built from TRBV9 and TRBJ2-1, and TRBD1 aligns with 7 junction nucleotides. Here V drops 4 bases and J drops 2 bases, and the junction holds 6 bases not matched to any gene. The CDR3 covers 15 residues, taking in both the cysteine and the phenylalanine. Only the CDR3 DNA stays, 45 bases, in frame from base 1. Based on the germline V gene, the CDR1 and CDR2 sequences are SGDLS and YYNGEE.